These T cell receptor beta chains were read from a single sample in a study of blood T cell repertoires in COVID-19. Sequenced by immunoSEQ multiplex PCR; TCRdb stores in-frame clones only, minus some. The table has about 200,000 clones, 70% to 90% seen once. Sequenced: peripheral blood. These receptors were obtained from a woman aged 70-85 years with acute or convalescent COVID-19. The CDR3 runs from the conserved cysteine through the conserved F or W. The D gene is left open where the match is weak. Size tells how often a clone was seen (once, few, many) or the class of an expanded clone, and some rows leave it out.

TRBJ2-1,-,TRBV28,-,TGTGCCAGTCTCAAAAGGGCGGGCCGAACCTACAATGAGCAGTTCTTC,CASLKRAGRTYNEQFF
TRBJ2-7,-,TRBV18,-,TGTGCCAGCTCACTCCACACAACAGCCATCTACGAGCAGTACTTC,CASSLHTTAIYEQYF
TRBJ2-7,TRBD1,TRBV18,-,TGTGCCAGCTCACCGGACAGGGACCACGAGCAGTACTTC,CASSPDRDHEQYF
TRBJ1-1,-,TRBV19,-,TGTGCCAGTACGGCGGGGGCAATAAGAAGAGGGACTGAAGCTTTCTTT,CASTAGAIRRGTEAFF
TRBJ2-5,TRBD2,TRBV6-1,-,TGTGCCAGCAGTGAAGCGGTGCCGGGACTAGCGGGGGGGGAGTGGCAAGAGACCCAGTACTTC,CASSEAVPGLAGGEWQETQYF
TRBJ1-6,-,TRBV9,-,TGTGCCAGCAGCCGAGGGGGAGAGTACTATAATTCACCCCTCCACTTT,CASSRGGEYYNSPLHF
TRBJ2-7,-,TRBV28,-,TGTGCCAGCAGACCCGCCGGGGTAGAGCAGTACTTC,CASRPAGVEQYF
TRBJ2-3,TRBD2,TRBV24-1,-,TGTGCCACCAGTGATTTCCTGGGGCGGGGGACAGATACGCAGTATTTT,CATSDFLGRGTDTQYF
TRBJ1-2,TRBD1,TRBV11-3,-,TGTGCCAGCAGCCTCCCCGGGACAGGATATGGCTACACCTTC,CASSLPGTGYGYTF
TRBJ2-7,-,TRBV10-3,-,TGTGCCATCAGGGACTATACCGACTCCTACGAGCAGTACTTC,CAIRDYTDSYEQYF
TRBJ1-2,-,TRBV25-1,-,TGTGCCAGCAGTGAATGGGGGGAAAACTATGGCTACACCTTC,CASSEWGENYGYTF
TRBJ1-6,-,TRBV5-1,-,TGCGCCAGCAGCTTAAGAGGCTCCCAAGGCAATTCACCCCTCCACTTT,CASSLRGSQGNSPLHF
TRBJ2-3,TRBD1,TRBV10-1,-,TGCGCCAGCAGTGAGCGACAGGGGCCCCCAGATACGCAGTATTTT,CASSERQGPPDTQYF
TRBJ1-3,-,TRBV20-1,-,TGCAGTGCTAGTGAGGGGGGGAACACCATATATTTT,CSASEGGNTIYF
TRBJ1-4,TRBD1,TRBV5-8,-,TGTGCCAGCAGCTCTACAGGGGGCACTAATGAAAAACTGTTTTTT,CASSSTGGTNEKLFF
TRBJ2-5,-,TRBV5-1,-,TGCGCCAGCAGCACGGGAGAGACCCAGTACTTC,CASSTGETQYF
TRBJ1-5,-,TRBV5-4,-,TGTGCCAGCAGCTCCGGAGGGGGCAATCAGCCCCAGCATTTT,CASSSGGGNQPQHF
TRBJ1-5,-,TRBV19,-,TGTGCCAGTAGTATAGTGTCCGGGGGCAATCAGCCCCAGCATTTT,CASSIVSGGNQPQHF
TRBJ1-2,-,TRBV7-2,-,TGTGCCAGCAGCTTAGGAGTCCATTACTATGGCTACACCTTC,CASSLGVHYYGYTF
TRBJ1-2,-,TRBV29-1,few,TGCAGCGTTGAAGATCAAGGCAGGGGCCCGAGGGGCTACACCTTC,CSVEDQGRGPRGYTF
TRBJ2-7,-,TRBV28,-,TGTGCCAGCAGACCCCCGGGATACGAGCAGTACTTC,CASRPPGYEQYF
TRBJ1-1,TRBD1,TRBV2,few,TGTGCCAGCAGCCCGGGACAGGGCCACACTGAAGCTTTCTTT,CASSPGQGHTEAFF
TRBJ1-1,TRBD1,TRBV10-1,-,TGCGCCAGCAGTGAAGCAGGGGGGTTAGGTGAAGCTTTCTTT,CASSEAGGLGEAFF
TRBJ2-7,-,TRBV5-1,-,TGCGCCAGCAGCTTGGGGGACTCCCTGAGCTCCTACGAGCAGTACTTC,CASSLGDSLSSYEQYF
TRBJ2-1,-,TRBV5-1,once,TGCGCCAGCAGCTCCATTTCGGGAGTCAATGAGCAGTTCTTC,CASSSISGVNEQFF
TRBJ2-7,TRBD1,TRBV3-1/TRBV3-2,-,TGTGCCAGCAGACGACAGGGTTCCTACGAGCAGTACTTC,CASRRQGSYEQYF
TRBJ1-1,-,TRBV3-1/TRBV3-2,once,TGTGCCAGCAGCCGGGGGCCCGGGGCTGAAGCTTTCTTT,CASSRGPGAEAFF
TRBJ2-5,TRBD2,TRBV24-1,-,TGTGCCACCAGTGATTCCCGCGGGAGCGGAGAGACCCAGTACTTC,CATSDSRGSGETQYF
TRBJ2-1,TRBD2,TRBV12-5,-,TGTGCTAGTGGTTTTGCGGGGGGGTCATACAATGAGCAGTTCTTC,CASGFAGGSYNEQFF
TRBJ1-1,-,TRBV28,-,TGTGCCAGCAGCCGGGGTGCGAAACAGGGAATGGGCGCTTTCTTT,CASSRGAKQGMGAFF
TRBJ2-1,TRBD1,TRBV7-9,-,TGTGCCAGCAGCCGGACAGGGATTGGGGTTAATGAGCAGTTCTTC,CASSRTGIGVNEQFF
TRBJ2-1,-,TRBV3-1/TRBV3-2,-,TGTGCCAGCAGCCAAGATCAACCCGGGTTTGGGAATGAGCAGTTCTTC,CASSQDQPGFGNEQFF
TRBJ1-2,TRBD1,TRBV5-1,-,TGCGCCAGCAGCGCCTTTACAGGGGGCGCAGTTCGTGGCTACACCTTC,CASSAFTGGAVRGYTF
TRBJ2-7,TRBD2,TRBV19,few,TGTGCCAGTACCCGGACTAGCGGGCCCTACGAGCAGTACTTC,CASTRTSGPYEQYF
TRBJ2-3,TRBD1,TRBV27,-,TGTGCCAGCAGTCACAGGGGTGGGGCAGATACGCAGTATTTT,CASSHRGGADTQYF
TRBJ2-1,TRBD2,TRBV28,-,TGTGCCAGCAGTTCTAGCGGGAGTCTTGACTACAATGAGCAGTTCTTC,CASSSSGSLDYNEQFF
TRBJ2-7,TRBD2,TRBV23-1,-,TGCCTACGGAGGGGAGGGACCTACGAGCAGTACTTC,CLRRGGTYEQYF
TRBJ2-1,TRBD2,TRBV28,-,TGTGCCAGCAGTACAGTTCCGGGACTAGCGGGATCGGATGAGCAGTTCTTC,CASSTVPGLAGSDEQFF
TRBJ2-3,-,TRBV5-1,-,TGCGCCAGCAGCTTAGGAGGGGATACGCAGTATTTT,CASSLGGDTQYF
TRBJ1-5,-,TRBV5-6,-,TGTGCCAGCAGCTTGCTCAATCAGCCCCAGCATTTT,CASSLLNQPQHF
TRBJ2-5,TRBD1,TRBV28,-,TGTGCCAGCAGTTGGACAGGGGGATCAGAGACCCAGTACTTC,CASSWTGGSETQYF
TRBJ2-7,TRBD2,TRBV6-2/TRBV6-3,-,TGTGCCAGCAGCCCCCGCGGTACTCGGACTAGCGGGTACAGATGGGTCTTC,CASSPRGTRTSGYRWVF
TRBJ2-7,-,TRBV6-5,-,TGTGCCAGCAGCAGAACGGACGGGGCCTACGAGCAGTACTTC,CASSRTDGAYEQYF
TRBJ1-1,TRBD1,TRBV29-1,-,TGCAGCGGCGGGGACAGGGGCGGCGCTGAAGCTTTCTTT,CSGGDRGGAEAFF
TRBJ1-5,TRBD1,TRBV6-6,-,TGTGCCAGCAGCCCAGGGACAGGTAATCAGCCCCAGCATTTT,CASSPGTGNQPQHF
TRBJ1-1,-,TRBV3-1/TRBV3-2,-,TGTGTCCAGCGGTTAACCGAGGAAGCTTTCTTT,CVQRLTEEAFF
TRBJ1-2,-,TRBV6-1,-,TGTGCCAGCAGTGAAACAGCCTACTATGGCTACACCTTC,CASSETAYYGYTF